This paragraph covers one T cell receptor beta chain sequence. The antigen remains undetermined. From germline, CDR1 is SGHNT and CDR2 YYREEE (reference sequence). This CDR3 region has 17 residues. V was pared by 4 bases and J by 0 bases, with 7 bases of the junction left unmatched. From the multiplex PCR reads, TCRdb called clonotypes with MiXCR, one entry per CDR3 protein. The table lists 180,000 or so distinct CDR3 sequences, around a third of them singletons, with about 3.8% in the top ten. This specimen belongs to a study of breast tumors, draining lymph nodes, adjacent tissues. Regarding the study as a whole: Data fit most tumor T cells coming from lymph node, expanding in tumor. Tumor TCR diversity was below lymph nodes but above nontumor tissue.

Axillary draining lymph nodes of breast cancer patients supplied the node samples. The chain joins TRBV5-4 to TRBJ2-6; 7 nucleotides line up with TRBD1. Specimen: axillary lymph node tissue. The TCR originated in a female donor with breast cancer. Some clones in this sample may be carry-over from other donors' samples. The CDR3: CASSPGQATSGANVLTF. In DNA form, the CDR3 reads TGTGCCAGCAGCCCTGGACAGGCTACCTCTGGGGCCAACGTCCTGACTTTC.